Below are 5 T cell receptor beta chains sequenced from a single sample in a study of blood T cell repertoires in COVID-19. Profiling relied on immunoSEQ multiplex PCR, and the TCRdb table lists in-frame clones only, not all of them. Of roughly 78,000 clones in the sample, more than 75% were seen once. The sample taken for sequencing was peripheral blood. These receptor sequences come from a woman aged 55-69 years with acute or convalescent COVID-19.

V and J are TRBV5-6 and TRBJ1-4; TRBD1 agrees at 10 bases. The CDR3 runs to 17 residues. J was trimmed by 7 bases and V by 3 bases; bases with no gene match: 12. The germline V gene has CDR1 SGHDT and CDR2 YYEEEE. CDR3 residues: CASSSLDWTGGGEKLFF. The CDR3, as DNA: TGTGCCAGCAGCTCCTTAGACTGGACAGGGGGAGGTGAAAAACTGTTTTTT.

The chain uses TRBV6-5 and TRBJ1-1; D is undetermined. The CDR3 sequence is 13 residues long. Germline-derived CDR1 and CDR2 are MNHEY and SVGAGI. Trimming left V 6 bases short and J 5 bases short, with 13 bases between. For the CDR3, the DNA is TGTGCCAGCAGGGAGGGATTGAGGACTGAAGCTTTCTTT. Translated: CASREGLRTEAFF.

The CDR3 sequence is CASSEGAGTGVGYGYTF. The CDR3 DNA reads as TGTGCCAGCAGCGAAGGGGCCGGGACAGGCGTCGGGTATGGCTACACCTTC. This rearrangement joins TRBV4-2 to TRBJ1-2; 8 bases align to TRBD1. Looked up from germline, CDR1 is LGHNA and CDR2 is YNFKEQ. The CDR3 has 17 residues. With 5 bases clipped from V and 5 bases from J, the junction kept 16 bases outside the gene matches.

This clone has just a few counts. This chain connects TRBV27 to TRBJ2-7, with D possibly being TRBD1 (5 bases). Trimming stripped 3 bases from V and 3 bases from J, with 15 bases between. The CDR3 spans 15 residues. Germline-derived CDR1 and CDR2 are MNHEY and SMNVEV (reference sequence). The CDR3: CASSLATGYGYEQYF. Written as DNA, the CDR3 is TGTGCCAGCAGTTTGGCCACAGGCTACGGCTACGAGCAGTACTTC.

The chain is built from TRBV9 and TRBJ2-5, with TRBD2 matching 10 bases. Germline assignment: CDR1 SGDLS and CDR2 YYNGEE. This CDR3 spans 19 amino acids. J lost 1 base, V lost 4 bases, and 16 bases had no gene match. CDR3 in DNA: TGTGCCAGCAGCCAAGGGGAAACGCGGCTAGCGGGAGCCCAAGAGACCCAGTACTTC. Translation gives CASSQGETRLAGAQETQYF.